The 10 T cell receptor beta chains presented below share a single source sample, sequenced in a study of STAT5B mutations in CD4+ large granular lymphocyte leukemia. Assay: immunoSEQ multiplex PCR; the TCRdb copy retains only in-frame clones and omits some. The sample lists about 33,000 clones; 60% to 80% were seen once. Source material: CD4+ T cells from blood buffy coats. Every receptor here comes from a human donor in good health.

This rearrangement joins TRBV2 to TRBJ2-2; TRBD1 might be the D (5 bases). The CDR3 is 13 amino acids. Germline V lookup: CDR1 SNHLY, CDR2 FYNNEI. The V end lost 0 bases, the J end lost 7 bases, and 6 bases lay between the germline ends. CDR3 region: CASSEAGLGELFF. The CDR3 DNA reads as TGTGCCAGCAGTGAAGCGGGGCTCGGGGAGCTGTTTTTT.

This clone was recorded once. CDR3 sequence (DNA): TGTGCCAGCAGTGAAGGTTTCGAGGGATTCACTGAAGCTTTCTTT. It specifies CASSEGFEGFTEAFF. The chain combines TRBV6-1 with TRBJ1-1; D remains unclear. The CDR3 is 15 residues long. V gave up 1 base and J gave up 4 bases, with 13 bases separating them. In germline, CDR1 is MNHNS, CDR2 SASEGT.

This CDR3 reads CASSESRSAGANVLTF. The CDR3 nucleotides read TGTGCCAGCAGTGAGTCTCGGTCGGCGGGGGCCAACGTCCTGACTTTC. The chain has TRBV2 and TRBJ2-6; D is unresolved. Trimming shortened V by 3 bases and J by 4 bases, and 13 bases separated the two germline ends. Looked up from germline, CDR1 is SNHLY and CDR2 is FYNNEI. The CDR3 contains 16 residues.

V and J are TRBV28 and TRBJ2-7; TRBD2 matches at 8 bases. With V trimmed by 5 bases and J by 7 bases, 13 bases remained unmatched. Germline CDR1 is MDHEN and CDR2 is SYDVKM. CDR3 length: 15 amino acids. The CDR3 DNA sequence: TGTGCCAGCAGTGAAACGGGACTAGGACTTTGGGAGCAGTACTTC. Amino acid sequence: CASSETGLGLWEQYF.

This chain uses TRBV19 with TRBJ2-7; TRBD1 is a possible D gene (5 bases). Trimming left V 1 base short and J 4 bases short, with 11 bases between. This CDR3 is 14 amino acids long. Per germline, CDR1 LNHDA and CDR2 SQIVND (reference sequence). The CDR3 reads CASSIAGIWYEQYF. CDR3 bases: TGTGCCAGTAGTATAGCAGGGATTTGGTACGAGCAGTACTTC.

The rearrangement uses TRBV5-4 and TRBJ1-5; 8 positions agree with TRBD1. CDR1 is SGHNT, CDR2 YYREEE, per germline (reference sequence). The CDR3 runs 14 residues. J gave up 5 bases and V 4 bases, and 5 bases lay outside the gene matches. As DNA, the CDR3 is TGTGCCAGCAGCATCCAGGGGGCATATCAGCCCCAGCATTTT. It is translated as CASSIQGAYQPQHF.

The chain combines TRBV7-2 with TRBJ2-1; D may be TRBD2 (6 bases). The V and J ends lost 6 bases and 8 bases respectively, with 20 bases between them. The CDR3 sequence is 15 residues long. Germline lookup yields CDR1 SGHTA and CDR2 FQGNSA. The CDR3 sequence: CASSQERREHDEQFF. The CDR3 bases are TGTGCCAGCAGTCAGGAGCGACGGGAGCACGATGAGCAGTTCTTC.

This rearrangement joins TRBV30 to TRBJ1-2; D may be TRBD1 (5 bases). The germline CDR1 and CDR2 sequences are GTSNPN and SVGIG (reference sequence). The CDR3 is made up of 15 amino acids. V was cut by 5 bases and J by 4 bases, with 20 bases left in between. CDR3 protein: CAWSYPSGLFYGYTF. CDR3 nucleotide sequence: TGTGCCTGGTCTTACCCGTCGGGACTCTTCTATGGCTACACCTTC.

V is TRBV7-2 and J is TRBJ1-1; D is uncertain. The CDR3 is 15 amino acids. Per germline, CDR1 SGHTA and CDR2 FQGNSA. Trimming cost V 3 bases and J 1 base, with 12 bases left between them. The CDR3 DNA reads TGTGCCAGCAGCTTCTATACACCACCGAACACTGAAGCTTTCTTT. Protein: CASSFYTPPNTEAFF. The full variable domain, in which reference TRBV7-2 and TRBJ1-1 provide the parts outside the CDR3, is GAGVSQSPSNKVTEKGKDVELRCDPISGHTALYWYRQSLGQGLEFLIYFQGNSAPDKSGLPSDRFSAERTGGSVSTLTIQRTQQEDSAVYLCASSFYTPPNTEAFFGQGTRLTVV.

The chain recombines TRBV14 with TRBJ2-1, with TRBD2 as a possible D gene (6 bases). CDR3 length equals 16 residues. Germline CDR1 and CDR2: SGHDN and FVKESK. Trimming removed 4 bases from V and 7 bases from J, with 20 bases in between. The DNA for the CDR3 is TGTGCCAGCAGCCCACCTTGGGGGAGGTCACGGAATGAGCAGTTCTTC. It translates to CASSPPWGRSRNEQFF. Supplemented by reference TRBV14 and TRBJ2-1, the full variable domain reads EAGVTQFPSHSVIEKGQTVTLRCDPISGHDNLYWYRRVMGKEIKFLLHFVKESKQDESGMPNNRFLAERTGGTYSTLKVQPAELEDSGVYFCASSPPWGRSRNEQFFGPGTRLTVL.